The 19 T cell receptor beta chains given below trace back to one sample, sequenced in a study of control samples from healthy donors and cancer patients. Profiled with immunoSEQ multiplex PCR; TCRdb holds only in-frame clones, not every one. Of roughly 170,000 clones in the sample, roughly 93% were seen once. The source material was blood. The receptors were gathered from a woman aged 60-70 years in good health.

The chain couples TRBV7-9 to TRBJ1-2; D gene unclear. CDR1 is SEHNR and CDR2 is FQNEAQ in the germline V gene (reference sequence). CDR3 length: 13 amino acids. V dropped 1 base and J dropped 4 bases, with 7 bases sitting between them. DNA for the CDR3: TGTGCCAGCAGCTTAGAGACCCGCTATGGCTACACCTTC. Translated, it gives CASSLETRYGYTF. Looking up the rest from reference TRBV7-9 and TRBJ1-2 gives the full variable domain: DTGVSQNPRHKITKRGQNVTFRCDPISEHNRLYWYRQTLGQGPEFLTYFQNEAQLEKSRLLSDRFSAERPKGSFSTLEIQRTEQGDSAMYLCASSLETRYGYTFGSGTRLTVV.

The V and J genes are TRBV9 and TRBJ1-4, with a tentative D call TRBD1 (5 bases). The germline V and J ends were trimmed by 7 bases and 1 base, with 11 bases remaining between them. Germline CDR1 and CDR2: SGDLS and YYNGEE. The CDR3 sequence is 14 residues long. The CDR3 protein is CASAPGVTNEKLFF. The CDR3 DNA sequence: TGTGCCAGCGCGCCGGGGGTAACTAATGAAAAACTGTTTTTT.

The rearrangement joins TRBV3-1 (or the pseudogene TRBV3-2) to TRBJ1-1, with D maybe TRBD1 (6 bases). This CDR3 has 16 amino acids. Per germline, CDR1 LGHDT and CDR2 YNNKEL (reference sequence). Trimming removed 0 bases from V and 4 bases from J, with 15 bases in between. The CDR3 DNA is TGTGCCAGCAGCCAAGATCTGGAACAGGGCTGCACTGAAGCTTTCTTT. Protein: CASSQDLEQGCTEAFF.

The V call is TRBV7-9, the J call TRBJ2-5; 10 bases match TRBD2. CDR3 size: 16 residues. Germline V gene lookup returns CDR1 SEHNR and CDR2 FQNEAQ (reference sequence). J was trimmed by 3 bases and V by 5 bases; bases with no gene match: 9. CDR3 residues: CASSHFGSGGEETQYF. CDR3 coding DNA: TGTGCCAGCAGCCACTTTGGGAGCGGGGGGGAAGAGACCCAGTACTTC.

V is TRBV19 and J is TRBJ1-1; the D gene is possibly TRBD1 (6 bases). There are 13 residues in the CDR3. Germline assignment: CDR1 LNHDA and CDR2 SQIVND (reference sequence). V shed 6 bases and J shed 3 bases, with 11 bases lying between them. CDR3 protein: CASSRQEDTEAFF. The CDR3 DNA sequence: TGTGCCAGTAGCCGACAGGAGGACACTGAAGCTTTCTTT.

The chain combines TRBV10-3 with TRBJ1-2; 11 bases match TRBD1. The CDR3 contains 15 residues. Per germline, CDR1 ENHRY and CDR2 SYGVKD. Trimming removed 6 bases from V and 1 base from J; junction bases left unmatched: 4. CDR3 residues: CAIRGGTGGNYGYTF. For the CDR3, the DNA is TGTGCCATCAGGGGGGGGACAGGGGGTAACTATGGCTACACCTTC.

The chain carries TRBV4-3 and TRBJ1-2; D not certain. In germline, CDR1 is LGHNA, CDR2 YSLEER. The V end lost 1 base, the J end lost 14 bases, and 17 bases lay between the germline ends. The CDR3 has 13 residues. The CDR3: CASSQASISDQTF. In DNA form, the CDR3 reads TGCGCCAGCAGCCAAGCGTCCATCAGTGATCAGACCTTC.

This clone was seen only once. This chain links TRBV6-2 or TRBV6-3 with TRBJ1-5; 9 nucleotides agree with TRBD1. Losses at the gene ends were 6 bases for V and 5 bases for J; bases not matched to a gene: 5. There are 14 residues in the CDR3. CDR1 and CDR2 (germline): MNHEY, SVGEGT. For the CDR3, the DNA is TGTGCCAGCAGCCTAGGACAGGGGTATCAGCCCCAGCATTTT. It yields the protein CASSLGQGYQPQHF.

This clone is a singleton in its sample. The J gene is TRBJ2-1, the V gene TRBV4-2; perhaps TRBD2 as D (5 bases). Trimming left V 1 base short and J 4 bases short, with 17 bases between. Germline lookup yields CDR1 LGHNA and CDR2 YNFKEQ. The CDR3 length is 17 residues. The CDR3 reads CASSQAVTDSTYNEQFF. DNA of the CDR3: TGTGCCAGCAGCCAAGCAGTAACGGACTCGACGTACAATGAGCAGTTCTTC.

The chain combines TRBV14 with TRBJ1-1; D remains unclear. CDR1 and CDR2 from the germline V gene are SGHDN and FVKESK. V lost 0 bases and J lost 5, with 13 bases in between. This CDR3 is built from 15 residues. CDR3 coding DNA: TGTGCCAGCAGCCAAGAAGAGGGCCTTTGGACTGAAGCTTTCTTT. Its protein is CASSQEEGLWTEAFF.

CDR3 coding DNA: TGTGCCAGCTCACAAACGAACGGAGAGGGGACTGAAGCTTTCTTT. This gives the protein CASSQTNGEGTEAFF. V is TRBV18 and J is TRBJ1-1, with a possible D match to TRBD1 (5 bases). The V gene lost 4 bases and the J gene lost 5 bases, with 17 bases spanning the gap. This CDR3 has 15 residues. The germline CDR1 and CDR2 sequences are KGHSH and LQKENI. The full variable domain, completed using reference TRBV18 and TRBJ1-1, is NAGVMQNPRHLVRRRGQEARLRCSPMKGHSHVYWYRQLPEEGLKFMVYLQKENIIDESGMPKERFSAEFPKEGPSILRIQQVVRGDSAAYFCASSQTNGEGTEAFFGQGTRLTVV.

The gene calls are TRBV3-1 (or the pseudogene TRBV3-2) and TRBJ2-1; 10 bases line up with TRBD2. Trimming took 4 bases from V and 7 from J; bases not matched to a gene: 13. The CDR3 extends over 17 amino acids. Germline CDR1 reads LGHDT; CDR2 reads YNNKEL (reference sequence). The chain's CDR3 is CASSPDGFSGGYNEQFF. The CDR3, as DNA: TGTGCCAGCAGCCCCGATGGTTTTAGCGGGGGGTATAATGAGCAGTTCTTC.

DNA of the CDR3: TGTGCCATCAGTGAGTTCCGGGACAGTCAGCCCCAGCATTTT. Encoded protein: CAISEFRDSQPQHF. V is TRBV10-3 and J is TRBJ1-5, with TRBD1 identical over 7 bases. Germline lookup yields CDR1 ENHRY and CDR2 SYGVKD. The CDR3 has 14 amino acids. Unmatched junction bases numbered 3, after V lost 1 base and J lost 6 bases.

V is TRBV12-3 or TRBV12-4 and J is TRBJ2-7, with a tentative D call TRBD2 (5 bases). The CDR3 runs to 12 residues. V was cut by 6 bases and J by 3 bases, with 9 bases left in between. Here the CDR3 DNA reads TGTGCCAGCAGCAGACTAATCTACGAGCAGTACTTC. Translated, it gives CASSRLIYEQYF.

This chain links TRBV6-5 with TRBJ1-6; 7 bases fit TRBD1. Trimming at V came to 7 bases and at J to 6 bases, leaving 9 bases not matched to a gene. The CDR3 extends over 15 amino acids. Germline values: CDR1 MNHEY, CDR2 SVGAGI. The CDR3 region is CASTRQGLGNSPLHF. The CDR3 DNA sequence: TGTGCCAGCACCCGACAGGGCCTGGGTAATTCACCCCTCCACTTT.

CDR3 sequence: CASYRGPEGTEAFF. CDR3 nucleotides: TGTGCCAGCTACCGGGGCCCGGAGGGGACTGAAGCTTTCTTT. The chain has TRBV18 and TRBJ1-1, with D possibly matching TRBD1 (5 bases). V lost 7 bases and J lost 5, with 17 bases in between. CDR3 length: 14 residues. The germline V gene has CDR1 KGHSH and CDR2 LQKENI. The variable domain in full, completed from reference TRBV18 and TRBJ1-1, reads NAGVMQNPRHLVRRRGQEARLRCSPMKGHSHVYWYRQLPEEGLKFMVYLQKENIIDESGMPKERFSAEFPKEGPSILRIQQVVRGDSAAYFCASYRGPEGTEAFFGQGTRLTVV.

The rearrangement joins TRBV10-3 to TRBJ1-6; 9 positions match TRBD1. CDR3 length: 16 residues. J gave up 9 bases and V 5 bases, and 11 bases lay outside the gene matches. Germline-derived CDR1 and CDR2 are ENHRY and SYGVKD. CDR3 protein: CAISSTQGAGSSPLHF. CDR3 bases: TGTGCCATCAGTAGCACACAGGGGGCGGGGAGTTCACCCCTCCACTTT.

The chain combines TRBV3-1 (or the pseudogene TRBV3-2) with TRBJ2-4; TRBD1 might be the D (5 bases). The CDR3 extends over 14 amino acids. From germline, CDR1 is LGHDT and CDR2 YNNKEL (reference sequence). V lost 5 bases, J lost 6 bases, and 14 bases lay in between. The CDR3 spells CASSTRQSGNIQYF. The DNA for the CDR3 is TGTGCCAGCAGCACCCGACAGTCTGGAAACATTCAGTACTTC.

The chain employs TRBV14 and TRBJ2-5; TRBD2 agrees at 8 bases. The CDR3 totals 15 residues. Germline values: CDR1 SGHDN, CDR2 FVKESK. V shed 1 base and J 5 bases; nucleotides not matched to a gene: 6. This CDR3 is CASSQGRGAIETQYF. CDR3 DNA sequence: TGTGCCAGCAGCCAAGGGCGGGGGGCCATCGAGACCCAGTACTTC.